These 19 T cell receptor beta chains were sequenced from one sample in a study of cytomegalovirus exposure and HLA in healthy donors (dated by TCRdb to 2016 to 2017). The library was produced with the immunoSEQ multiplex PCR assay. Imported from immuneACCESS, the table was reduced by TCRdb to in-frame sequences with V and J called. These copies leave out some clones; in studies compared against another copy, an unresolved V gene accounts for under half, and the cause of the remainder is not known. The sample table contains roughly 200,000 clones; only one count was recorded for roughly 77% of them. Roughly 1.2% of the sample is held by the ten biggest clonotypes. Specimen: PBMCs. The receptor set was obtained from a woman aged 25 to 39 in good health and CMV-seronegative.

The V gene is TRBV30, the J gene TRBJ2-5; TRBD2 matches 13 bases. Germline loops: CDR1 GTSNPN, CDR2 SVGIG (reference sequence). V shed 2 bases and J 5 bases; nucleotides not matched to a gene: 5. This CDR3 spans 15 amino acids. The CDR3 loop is CAWSPPTSGGETQYF. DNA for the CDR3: TGTGCCTGGAGTCCACCGACTAGCGGGGGGGAGACCCAGTACTTC.

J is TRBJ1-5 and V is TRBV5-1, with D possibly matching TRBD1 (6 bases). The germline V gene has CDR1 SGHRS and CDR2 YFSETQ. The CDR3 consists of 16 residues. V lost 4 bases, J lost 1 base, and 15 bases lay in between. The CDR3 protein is CASSEGDLRSNQPQHF. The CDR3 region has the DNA TGCGCCAGCAGCGAGGGGGACCTACGGAGCAATCAGCCCCAGCATTTT.

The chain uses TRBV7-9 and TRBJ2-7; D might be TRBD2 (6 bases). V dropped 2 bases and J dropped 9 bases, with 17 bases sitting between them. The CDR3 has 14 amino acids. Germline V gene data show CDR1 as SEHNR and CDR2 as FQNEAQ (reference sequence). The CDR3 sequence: CASSLMEGQGGQYF. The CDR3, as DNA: TGTGCCAGCAGCTTAATGGAAGGGCAGGGAGGGCAGTACTTC.

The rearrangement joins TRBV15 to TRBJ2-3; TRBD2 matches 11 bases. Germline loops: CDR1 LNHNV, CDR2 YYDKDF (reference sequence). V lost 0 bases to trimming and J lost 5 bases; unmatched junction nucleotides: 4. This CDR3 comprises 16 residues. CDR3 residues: CATSRETSGIVDTQYF. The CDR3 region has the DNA TGTGCCACCAGCAGAGAGACTAGCGGGATAGTAGATACGCAGTATTTT.

CDR3 in DNA: TGCGCCAGCAGCACAATGACAGGGCCCAATAATAATTCACCCCTCCACTTT. Its translation: CASSTMTGPNNNSPLHF. This rearrangement joins TRBV5-1 to TRBJ1-6; 7 bases agree with TRBD1. The CDR3 is 17 residues long. The trim removed 4 bases at V and 5 bases at J, leaving 12 bases unmatched. Germline lookup yields CDR1 SGHRS and CDR2 YFSETQ.

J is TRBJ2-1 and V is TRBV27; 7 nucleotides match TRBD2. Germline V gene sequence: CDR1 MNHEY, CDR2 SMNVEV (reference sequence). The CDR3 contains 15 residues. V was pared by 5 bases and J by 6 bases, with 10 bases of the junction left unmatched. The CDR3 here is CASSPLGGGFNEQFF. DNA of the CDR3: TGTGCCAGCAGTCCCCTTGGGGGAGGGTTCAATGAGCAGTTCTTC.

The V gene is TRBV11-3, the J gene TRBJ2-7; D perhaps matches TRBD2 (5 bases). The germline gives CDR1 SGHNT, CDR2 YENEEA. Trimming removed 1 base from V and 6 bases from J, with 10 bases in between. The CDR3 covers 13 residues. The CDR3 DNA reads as TGTGCCAGCAGCTTAGGGGCGGGCTCCGAGCAGTACTTC. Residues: CASSLGAGSEQYF.

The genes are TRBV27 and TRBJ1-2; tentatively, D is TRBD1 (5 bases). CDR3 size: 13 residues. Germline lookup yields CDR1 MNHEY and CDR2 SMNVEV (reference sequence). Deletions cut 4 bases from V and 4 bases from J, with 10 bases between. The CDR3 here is CASSSPGGYGYTF. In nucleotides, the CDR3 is TGTGCCAGCAGTTCCCCGGGGGGCTATGGCTACACCTTC.

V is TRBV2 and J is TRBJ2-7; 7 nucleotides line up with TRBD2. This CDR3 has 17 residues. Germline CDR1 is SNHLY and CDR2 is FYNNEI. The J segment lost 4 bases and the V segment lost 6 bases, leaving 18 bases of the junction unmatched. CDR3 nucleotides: TGTGCCAGCAGCGTCCAAGCTGGGAGGGGCGACGGGTACGAGCAGTACTTC. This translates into CASSVQAGRGDGYEQYF.

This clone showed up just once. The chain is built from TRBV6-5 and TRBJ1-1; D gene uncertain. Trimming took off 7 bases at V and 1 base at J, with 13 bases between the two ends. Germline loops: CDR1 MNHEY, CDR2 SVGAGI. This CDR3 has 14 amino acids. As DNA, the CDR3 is TGTGCCAGCACCCCTAGGGCGGGGAACACTGAAGCTTTCTTT. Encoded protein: CASTPRAGNTEAFF.

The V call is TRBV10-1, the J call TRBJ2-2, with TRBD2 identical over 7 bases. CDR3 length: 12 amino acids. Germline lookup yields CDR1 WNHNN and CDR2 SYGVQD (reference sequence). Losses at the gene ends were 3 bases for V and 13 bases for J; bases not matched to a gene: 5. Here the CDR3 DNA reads TGCGCCAGCAGTGATTGGGAGGGACGGCTGTTTTTT. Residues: CASSDWEGRLFF.

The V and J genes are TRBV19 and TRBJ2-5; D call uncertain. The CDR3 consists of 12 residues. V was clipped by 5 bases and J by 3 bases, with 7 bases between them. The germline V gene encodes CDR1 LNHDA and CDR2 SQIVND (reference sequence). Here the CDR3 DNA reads TGTGCCAGTAGTGTCAGTAAAGAGACCCAGTACTTC. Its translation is CASSVSKETQYF.

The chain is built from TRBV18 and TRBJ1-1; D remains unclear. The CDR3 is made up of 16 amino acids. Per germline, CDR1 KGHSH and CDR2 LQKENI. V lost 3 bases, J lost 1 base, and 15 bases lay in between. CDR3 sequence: CASSPNRERWNTEAFF. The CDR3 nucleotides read TGTGCCAGCTCACCTAATCGCGAACGGTGGAACACTGAAGCTTTCTTT.

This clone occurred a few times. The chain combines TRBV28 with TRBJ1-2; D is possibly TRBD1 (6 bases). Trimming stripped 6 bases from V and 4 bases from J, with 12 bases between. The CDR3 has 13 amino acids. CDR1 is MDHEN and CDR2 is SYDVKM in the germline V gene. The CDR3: CASRVTGAYGYTF. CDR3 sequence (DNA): TGTGCCAGCAGGGTGACAGGTGCCTATGGCTACACCTTC.

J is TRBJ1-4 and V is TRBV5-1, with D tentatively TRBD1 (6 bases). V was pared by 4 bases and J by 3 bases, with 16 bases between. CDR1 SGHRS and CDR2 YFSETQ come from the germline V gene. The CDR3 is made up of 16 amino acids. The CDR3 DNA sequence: TGCGCCAGCAGCCCTGACAGGTTGGGAGCTAATGAAAAACTGTTTTTT. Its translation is CASSPDRLGANEKLFF.

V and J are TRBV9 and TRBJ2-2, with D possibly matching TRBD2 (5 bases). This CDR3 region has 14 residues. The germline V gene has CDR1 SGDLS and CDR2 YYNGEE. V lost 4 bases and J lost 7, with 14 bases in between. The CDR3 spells CASSSRRWDGELFF. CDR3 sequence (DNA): TGTGCCAGCAGCTCCCGGAGGTGGGACGGGGAGCTGTTTTTT.

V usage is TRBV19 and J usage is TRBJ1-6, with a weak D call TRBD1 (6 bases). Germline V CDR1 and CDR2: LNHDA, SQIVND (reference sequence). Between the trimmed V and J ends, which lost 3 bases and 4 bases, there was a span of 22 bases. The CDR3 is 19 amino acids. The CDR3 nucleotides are TGTGCCAGTAGTATTCCGGACAGCCCCAGGTTCTTTTATAATTCACCCCTCCACTTT. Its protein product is CASSIPDSPRFFYNSPLHF.

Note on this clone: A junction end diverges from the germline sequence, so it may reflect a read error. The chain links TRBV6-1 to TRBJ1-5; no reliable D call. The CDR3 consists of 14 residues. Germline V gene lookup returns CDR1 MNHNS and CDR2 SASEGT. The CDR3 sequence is CGVQILHSNQPQHF. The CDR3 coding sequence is TGCGGGGTCCAGATCCTGCATAGCAATCAGCCCCAGCATTTT.

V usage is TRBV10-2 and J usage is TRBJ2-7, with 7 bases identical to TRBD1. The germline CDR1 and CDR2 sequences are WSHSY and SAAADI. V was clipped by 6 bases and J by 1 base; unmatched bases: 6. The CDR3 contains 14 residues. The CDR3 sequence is CASSSPGQSYEQYF. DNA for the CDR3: TGCGCCAGCAGCTCCCCGGGACAGTCCTACGAGCAGTACTTC.